These 31 T cell receptor beta chains were all obtained from the same sample, sequenced in a study of siplizumab effects on memory and regulatory T cells. The cells of the mixed lymphocyte reaction underwent an approximately 6-day coculture at 37°C. Their antigen targets remain unknown. The table came from immunoSEQ multiplex PCR; TCRdb's copy has only in-frame clones and leaves some out. The profile shows roughly 14,000 clones, roughly 50% of them singletons. Sample: CFSE-low (dividing) CD4+ T cells sorted from an allogeneic mixed lymphocyte reaction. The receptors come from a human donor in good health; the cells came from an allogeneic mixed lymphocyte reaction.

V and J are TRBV11-3 and TRBJ1-1, with D possibly matching TRBD1 (5 bases). Germline V lookup: CDR1 SGHNT, CDR2 YENEEA. V was trimmed by 4 bases and J by 1 base, leaving 10 bases between them. CDR3 length: 14 amino acids. CDR3 bases: TGTGCCAGCAGCTGGGGCCAATCGAACACTGAAGCTTTCTTT. It is translated as CASSWGQSNTEAFF.

The V and J genes are TRBV7-9 and TRBJ2-3, with TRBD1 matching 10 bases. The CDR3 is 16 amino acids. CDR1 SEHNR and CDR2 FQNEAQ come from the germline V gene (reference sequence). V shed 1 base, J shed 0 bases, and the junction held 1 base outside the gene matches. Written as DNA, the CDR3 is TGTGCCAGCAGCTTAGGACAGGGGGCGAGCACAGATACGCAGTATTTT. This translates into CASSLGQGASTDTQYF.

This clone has just a few counts. This sequence joins TRBV28 and TRBJ2-7, with 9 bases identical to TRBD1. In germline, CDR1 is MDHEN, CDR2 SYDVKM. The CDR3 totals 16 residues. Trimming cost V 0 bases and J 7 bases; bases outside gene matches: 10. As DNA, the CDR3 is TGTGCCAGCAGTTTATGGGGGGAGGGACAGGGAGGGGAGCAGTACTTC. This gives the protein CASSLWGEGQGGEQYF.

V is TRBV18 and J is TRBJ2-2; 10 bases align to TRBD1. With V trimmed by 4 bases and J by 7 bases, 9 bases remained unmatched. Germline V gene lookup returns CDR1 KGHSH and CDR2 LQKENI. The CDR3 runs 16 residues. The CDR3 DNA is TGTGCCAGCTCACTCACTGGGACAGGGGCCGGCGGGGAGCTGTTTTTT. This codes for CASSLTGTGAGGELFF.

CDR3 amino acids: CASSSAYEQYF. CDR3 nucleotides: TGCGCCAGCAGCTCCGCCTACGAGCAGTACTTC. The chain combines TRBV5-1 with TRBJ2-7, with unresolved D. V was clipped by 3 bases and J by 2 bases, with 3 bases between them. CDR1 and CDR2 (germline): SGHRS, YFSETQ. The CDR3 runs 11 residues.

This clone showed up just a few times. This chain uses TRBV7-2 with TRBJ1-2, with D hard to call. Trimming shortened V by 5 bases and J by 10 bases, and 17 bases separated the two germline ends. The CDR3 sequence is 13 residues long. The germline CDR1 and CDR2 sequences are SGHTA and FQGNSA. The CDR3 is CASSLGWEYDYTF. CDR3 nucleotide sequence: TGTGCCAGCAGCCTAGGGTGGGAATACGACTACACCTTC.

V and J are TRBV5-8 and TRBJ2-1; no definite D call. The germline CDR1 and CDR2 sequences are SGHTS and YDEGEE. V was shortened by 2 bases and J by 6 bases, with 12 bases between the two germline ends. The CDR3 is made up of 14 amino acids. CDR3 residues: CASSLGYRFNEQFF. CDR3 sequence (DNA): TGTGCCAGCAGCTTAGGCTACCGGTTCAATGAGCAGTTCTTC.

This clone has only a few counts. This chain joins TRBV14 and TRBJ1-6, with TRBD1 identical over 7 bases. Germline lookup yields CDR1 SGHDN and CDR2 FVKESK. The V segment lost 3 bases and the J segment 9 bases; nucleotides outside the gene matches: 5. This CDR3 has 14 residues. This chain's CDR3 is CASSQSNRGSPLHF. CDR3 coding DNA: TGTGCCAGCAGCCAGTCCAACAGGGGTTCACCCCTCCACTTT.

V usage is TRBV19 and J usage is TRBJ2-7; 7 bases are a match to TRBD1. This CDR3 is 15 amino acids long. Trimming at V came to 3 bases and at J to 2 bases, leaving 7 bases not matched to a gene. Germline loops: CDR1 LNHDA, CDR2 SQIVND (reference sequence). DNA for the CDR3: TGTGCCAGTAGTATCACAGGGGACATACCCTACGAGCAGTACTTC. It yields the protein CASSITGDIPYEQYF.

The chain combines TRBV10-3 with TRBJ2-2; TRBD2 matches 13 bases. J lost 0 bases, V lost 3 bases, and 7 bases had no gene match. Germline CDR1 reads ENHRY; CDR2 reads SYGVKD. The CDR3 has 19 residues. CDR3 residues: CAISDPPGLAGSNTGELFF. The CDR3 bases are TGTGCCATCAGTGACCCACCGGGACTAGCGGGATCGAACACCGGGGAGCTGTTTTTT.

The chain carries TRBV5-5 and TRBJ2-1; TRBD1 aligns across 9 bases. The CDR3 covers 16 residues. The germline V gene has CDR1 SGHKS and CDR2 YYEKEE (reference sequence). The trim removed 4 bases at V and 0 bases at J, leaving 5 bases unmatched. The CDR3: CASSRDRAGSYNEQFF. The CDR3, as DNA: TGTGCCAGCAGCCGGGACAGGGCCGGCTCCTACAATGAGCAGTTCTTC.

The genes are TRBV19 and TRBJ2-5; perhaps TRBD2 as D (5 bases). Trimming shortened V by 1 base and J by 1 base, and 10 bases separated the two germline ends. The CDR3 extends over 15 amino acids. Germline loops: CDR1 LNHDA, CDR2 SQIVND (reference sequence). CDR3 amino acids: CASSIGVGSQETQYF. CDR3 nucleotide sequence: TGTGCCAGTAGTATAGGTGTGGGGAGCCAAGAGACCCAGTACTTC.

The chain links TRBV9 to TRBJ1-1; D unclear. The CDR3 consists of 14 residues. Trimming pared 2 bases from V and 1 base from J, leaving 9 bases between. From germline, CDR1 is SGDLS and CDR2 YYNGEE. CDR3 loop: CASSVSLRNTEAFF. The CDR3 DNA reads as TGTGCCAGCAGCGTTAGTCTTAGGAACACTGAAGCTTTCTTT.

The rearrangement uses TRBV19 and TRBJ1-1, with a possible D match to TRBD1 (6 bases). The CDR3 has 16 residues. The V end was cut by 7 bases, the J end by 2 bases, with 20 bases between. Germline V gene sequence: CDR1 LNHDA, CDR2 SQIVND (reference sequence). CDR3 residues: CASNTLRTGTNTEAFF. The DNA of the CDR3 is TGTGCCAGTAATACCCTCCGAACAGGGACTAACACTGAAGCTTTCTTT.

This clone is medium-sized by share. The rearrangement uses TRBV18 and TRBJ1-1; TRBD1 matches at 7 bases. Germline V gene lookup returns CDR1 KGHSH and CDR2 LQKENI. V lost 3 bases to trimming and J lost 1 base; unmatched junction nucleotides: 5. This CDR3 is built from 15 residues. CDR3 coding DNA: TGTGCCAGCTCACCCCGGACAGGACCGAACACTGAAGCTTTCTTT. Its protein is CASSPRTGPNTEAFF. Full variable domain (missing parts from reference TRBV18 and TRBJ1-1): NAGVMQNPRHLVRRRGQEARLRCSPMKGHSHVYWYRQLPEEGLKFMVYLQKENIIDESGMPKERFSAEFPKEGPSILRIQQVVRGDSAAYFCASSPRTGPNTEAFFGQGTRLTVV.

Only a few counts were recorded for this clone. The chain carries TRBV5-1 and TRBJ1-1; TRBD1 matches 9 bases. Germline-derived CDR1 and CDR2 are SGHRS and YFSETQ. Trimming removed 4 bases from V and 4 bases from J; junction bases left unmatched: 8. The CDR3 has 15 residues. As DNA, the CDR3 is TGCGCCAGCAGCCCGGACAGGGGTTCGGGCACTGAAGCTTTCTTT. Its translation: CASSPDRGSGTEAFF.

J is TRBJ2-2 and V is TRBV19; 8 bases align to TRBD1. Germline-derived CDR1 and CDR2 are LNHDA and SQIVND (reference sequence). J lost 5 bases, V lost 4 bases, and 3 bases had no gene match. The CDR3 loop spans 14 amino acids. The CDR3 sequence is CASSTGQGTGELFF. The CDR3 DNA is TGTGCCAGTAGTACCGGACAGGGAACCGGGGAGCTGTTTTTT.

V gene TRBV30 combines with J gene TRBJ2-5, with 7 bases fitting TRBD1. The closer fit of TRBJ2-7 to the DNA end suggests the J call may be wrong. Germline V CDR1 and CDR2: GTSNPN, SVGIG (reference sequence). The CDR3 extends over 13 amino acids. CDR3 loop: CAFVKGATYEQYF. CDR3 coding DNA: TGTGCCTTTGTAAAGGGGGCTACCTACGAGCAGTACTTC.

This clone ranks as medium-sized. The rearrangement links TRBV18 to TRBJ2-3, with D possibly TRBD2 on 5 matching bases. The CDR3 covers 14 residues. With 0 bases removed from V and 5 bases from J, the gap between germline ends came to 9 bases. The germline V gene has CDR1 KGHSH and CDR2 LQKENI. CDR3 coding DNA: TGTGCCAGCTCACCACCAGGGAGTAGAGATACGCAGTATTTT. Protein: CASSPPGSRDTQYF.

This rearrangement joins TRBV15 to TRBJ1-2; TRBD1 agrees at 7 bases. This CDR3 spans 15 amino acids. Germline lookup yields CDR1 LNHNV and CDR2 YYDKDF (reference sequence). V was pared by 1 base and J by 4 bases, with 6 bases of the junction left unmatched. The CDR3 spells CATSRGDRVSYGYTF. For the CDR3, the DNA is TGTGCCACCAGCAGAGGGGACAGAGTAAGCTATGGCTACACCTTC. Full variable domain (remainder filled in from reference TRBV15 and TRBJ1-2): DAMVIQNPRYQVTQFGKPVTLSCSQTLNHNVMYWYQQKSSQAPKLLFHYYDKDFNNEADTPDNFQSRRPNTSFCFLDIRSPGLGDTAMYLCATSRGDRVSYGYTFGSGTRLTVV.

The gene calls are TRBV6-5 and TRBJ2-7; D assignment may be TRBD1 or TRBD2 (5 bases each). Germline assignment: CDR1 MNHEY and CDR2 SVGAGI. This CDR3 region has 16 residues. V gave up 0 bases and J gave up 3 bases, with 15 bases separating them. This chain's CDR3 is CASSYSMPGSGYEQYF. The DNA of the CDR3 is TGTGCCAGCAGTTACTCGATGCCAGGGAGTGGCTACGAGCAGTACTTC.

The rearrangement joins TRBV6-5 to TRBJ2-3, with 8 bases aligning to TRBD2. CDR1 and CDR2 from the germline V gene are MNHEY and SVGAGI. The CDR3 loop spans 15 amino acids. With 4 bases clipped from V and 2 bases from J, the junction kept 5 bases outside the gene matches. The CDR3 DNA reads TGTGCCAGCAGTTCCGGCGGGAGGCCCACAGATACGCAGTATTTT. It codes for CASSSGGRPTDTQYF.

The chain employs TRBV6-6 and TRBJ2-1; no clear D gene. The CDR3 has 14 amino acids. Germline V gene sequence: CDR1 MNHNY, CDR2 SVGAGI (reference sequence). V was trimmed by 7 bases and J by 5 bases, leaving 15 bases between them. Here the CDR3 DNA reads TGTGCCAGCACCCACGGGCCTAACAACAATGAGCAGTTCTTC. Amino acids: CASTHGPNNNEQFF.

The rearrangement joins TRBV2 to TRBJ2-2, with 13 bases fitting TRBD2. The CDR3 has 15 residues. V was clipped by 3 bases and J by 8 bases; unmatched bases: 3. The germline gives CDR1 SNHLY, CDR2 FYNNEI. The CDR3 sequence: CASSEGLAGTGELFF. DNA of the CDR3: TGTGCCAGCAGTGAGGGACTAGCGGGGACTGGGGAGCTGTTTTTT.

This clone was seen more than once but under ten times. CDR3 sequence reads: CASSFTLAVYNEQFF. The CDR3 DNA reads TGTGCCAGCAGTTTCACTCTAGCGGTGTACAATGAGCAGTTCTTC. V and J are TRBV6-5 and TRBJ2-1; 7 bases align to TRBD2. Germline values: CDR1 MNHEY, CDR2 SVGAGI. Trimming at V came to 4 bases and at J to 4 bases, leaving 7 bases not matched to a gene. The CDR3 is 15 residues long.

This clone turned up a few times. The rearrangement uses TRBV4-1 and TRBJ2-6, with 10 bases fitting TRBD1. Germline lookup yields CDR1 MGHRA and CDR2 YSYEKL. Losses at the gene ends were 8 bases for V and 2 bases for J; bases not matched to a gene: 9. The CDR3 is 17 amino acids. The CDR3 DNA reads as TGCGCCAGCGGACGACAGGGGGCGGCCCCTGGGGCCAACGTCCTGACTTTC. Protein product: CASGRQGAAPGANVLTF.

The chain uses TRBV10-3 and TRBJ2-1; weak D call: TRBD2 (6 bases). V lost 2 bases and J 8 bases, leaving 16 bases between the germline ends. The CDR3 sequence is 15 residues long. Germline CDR1 reads ENHRY; CDR2 reads SYGVKD. The DNA of the CDR3 is TGTGCCATCAGTGAGCAGGGTAGGCGGGACGATGAGCAGTTCTTC. Translating gives CAISEQGRRDDEQFF.

V usage is TRBV11-2 and J usage is TRBJ2-2; 11 bases align to TRBD1. The junction had 4 bases not matched to a gene; V was cut back by 5 bases and J by 2 bases. CDR3 size: 16 residues. In germline, CDR1 is SGHAT, CDR2 FQNNGV. The CDR3 nucleotides read TGTGCCAGCAGCCCGCGGACAGGGGGCAACACCGGGGAGCTGTTTTTT. As protein: CASSPRTGGNTGELFF.

The rearrangement links TRBV4-1 to TRBJ2-7; a weak D match, TRBD2 (5 bases). Germline V gene sequence: CDR1 MGHRA, CDR2 YSYEKL. Trimming stripped 0 bases from V and 6 bases from J, with 12 bases between. The CDR3 length is 14 residues. CDR3 sequence: CASSQDPGMSEQYF. CDR3 in DNA: TGCGCCAGCAGCCAAGATCCGGGGATGTCCGAGCAGTACTTC.

This clone was counted only a few times. The chain joins TRBV19 to TRBJ1-3; 9 nucleotides line up with TRBD1. The CDR3 has 14 amino acids. The germline gives CDR1 LNHDA, CDR2 SQIVND (reference sequence). V was pared by 4 bases and J by 4 bases, with 2 bases of the junction left unmatched. CDR3 DNA: TGTGCCAGTAGTACGGGACAGGGCGGAAACACCATATATTTT. Its translation is CASSTGQGGNTIYF.

This clone was counted between two and nine times. The rearrangement joins TRBV6-5 to TRBJ1-2; possible D gene TRBD1, 5 bases. V lost 5 bases and J lost 2, with 9 bases in between. This CDR3 spans 13 amino acids. Germline-derived CDR1 and CDR2 are MNHEY and SVGAGI. The CDR3 loop is CASSPTENYGYTF. In nucleotides, the CDR3 is TGTGCCAGCAGTCCGACAGAAAACTATGGCTACACCTTC.